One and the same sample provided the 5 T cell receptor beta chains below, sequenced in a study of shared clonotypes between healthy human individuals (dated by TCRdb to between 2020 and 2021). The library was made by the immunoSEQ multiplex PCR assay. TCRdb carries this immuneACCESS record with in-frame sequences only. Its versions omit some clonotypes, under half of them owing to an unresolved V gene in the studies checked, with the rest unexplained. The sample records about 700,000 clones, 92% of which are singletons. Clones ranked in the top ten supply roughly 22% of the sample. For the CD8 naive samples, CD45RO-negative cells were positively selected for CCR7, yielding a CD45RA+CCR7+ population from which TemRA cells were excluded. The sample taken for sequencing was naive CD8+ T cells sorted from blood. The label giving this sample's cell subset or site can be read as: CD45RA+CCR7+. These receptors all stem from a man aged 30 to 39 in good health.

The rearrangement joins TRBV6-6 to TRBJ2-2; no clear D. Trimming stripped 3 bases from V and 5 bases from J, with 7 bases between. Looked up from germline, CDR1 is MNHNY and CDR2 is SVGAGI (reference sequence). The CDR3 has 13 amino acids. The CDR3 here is CASSYGLTGELFF. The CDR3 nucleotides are TGTGCCAGCAGTTATGGTCTTACCGGGGAGCTGTTTTTT.

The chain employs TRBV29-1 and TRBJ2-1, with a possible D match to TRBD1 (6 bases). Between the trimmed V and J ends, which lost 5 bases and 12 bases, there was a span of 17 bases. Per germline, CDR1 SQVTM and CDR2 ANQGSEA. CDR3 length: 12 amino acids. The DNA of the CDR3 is TGCAGCGTTCAAATGGGGGCCCAGGGGCAGTTCTTC. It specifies CSVQMGAQGQFF.

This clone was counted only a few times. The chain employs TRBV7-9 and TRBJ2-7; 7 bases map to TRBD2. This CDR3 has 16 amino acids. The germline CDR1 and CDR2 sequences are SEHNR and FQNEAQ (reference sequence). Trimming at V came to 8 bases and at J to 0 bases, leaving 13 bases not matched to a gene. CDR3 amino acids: CASASPLASGSYEQYF. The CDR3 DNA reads TGTGCCAGCGCGTCCCCACTGGCTAGCGGCTCCTACGAGCAGTACTTC.

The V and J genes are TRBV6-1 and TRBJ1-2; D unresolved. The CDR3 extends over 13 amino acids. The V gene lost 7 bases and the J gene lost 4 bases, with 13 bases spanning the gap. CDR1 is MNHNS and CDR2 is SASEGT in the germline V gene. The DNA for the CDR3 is TGTGCCAGCATCAAAGCAGCACTCTATGGCTACACCTTC. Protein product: CASIKAALYGYTF.

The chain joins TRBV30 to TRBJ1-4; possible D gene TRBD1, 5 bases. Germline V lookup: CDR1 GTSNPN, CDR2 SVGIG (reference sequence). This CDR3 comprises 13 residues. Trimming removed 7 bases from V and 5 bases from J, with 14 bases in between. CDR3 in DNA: TGTGCCTACTTGGGACGGCAGAATGAAAAACTGTTTTTT. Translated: CAYLGRQNEKLFF.